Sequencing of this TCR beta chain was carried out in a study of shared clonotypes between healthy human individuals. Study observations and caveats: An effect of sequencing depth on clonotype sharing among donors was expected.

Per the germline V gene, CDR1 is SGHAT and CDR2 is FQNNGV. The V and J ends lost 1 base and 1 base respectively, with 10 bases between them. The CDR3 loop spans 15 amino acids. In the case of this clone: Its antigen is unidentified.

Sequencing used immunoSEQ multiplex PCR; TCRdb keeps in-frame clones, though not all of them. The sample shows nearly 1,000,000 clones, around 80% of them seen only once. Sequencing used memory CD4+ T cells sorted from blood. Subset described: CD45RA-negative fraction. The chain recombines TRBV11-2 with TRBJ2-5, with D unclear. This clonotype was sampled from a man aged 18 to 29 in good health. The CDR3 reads CASSLAGTLQETQYF. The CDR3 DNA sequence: TGTGCCAGCAGCTTAGCAGGCACGCTCCAAGAGACCCAGTACTTC.